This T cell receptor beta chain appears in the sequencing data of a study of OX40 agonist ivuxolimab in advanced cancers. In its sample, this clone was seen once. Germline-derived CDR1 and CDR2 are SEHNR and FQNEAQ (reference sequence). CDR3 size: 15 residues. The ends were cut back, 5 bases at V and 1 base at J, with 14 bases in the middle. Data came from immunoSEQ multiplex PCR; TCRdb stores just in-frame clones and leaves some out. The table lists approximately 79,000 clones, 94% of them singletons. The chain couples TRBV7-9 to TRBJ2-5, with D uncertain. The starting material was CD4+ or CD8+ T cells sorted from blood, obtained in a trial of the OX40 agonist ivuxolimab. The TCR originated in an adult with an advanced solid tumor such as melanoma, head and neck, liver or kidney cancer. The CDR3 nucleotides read TGTGCCAGCAGCCAGTGGACGGCCCTCCAAGAGACCCAGTACTTC. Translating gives CASSQWTALQETQYF.